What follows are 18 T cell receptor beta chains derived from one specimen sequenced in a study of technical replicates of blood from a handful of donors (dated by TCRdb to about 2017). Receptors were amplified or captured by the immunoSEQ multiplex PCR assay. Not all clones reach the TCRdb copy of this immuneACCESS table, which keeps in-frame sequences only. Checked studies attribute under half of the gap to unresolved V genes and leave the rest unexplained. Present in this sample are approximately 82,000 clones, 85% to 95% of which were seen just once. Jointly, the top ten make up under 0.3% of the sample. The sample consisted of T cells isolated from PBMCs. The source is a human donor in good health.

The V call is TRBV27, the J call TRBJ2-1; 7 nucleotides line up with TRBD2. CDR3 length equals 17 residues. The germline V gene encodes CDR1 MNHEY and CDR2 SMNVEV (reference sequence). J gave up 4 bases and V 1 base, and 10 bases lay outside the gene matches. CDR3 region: CASSLLFGGGGYNEQFF. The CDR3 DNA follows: TGTGCCAGCAGTTTATTATTTGGTGGCGGGGGATACAATGAGCAGTTCTTC.

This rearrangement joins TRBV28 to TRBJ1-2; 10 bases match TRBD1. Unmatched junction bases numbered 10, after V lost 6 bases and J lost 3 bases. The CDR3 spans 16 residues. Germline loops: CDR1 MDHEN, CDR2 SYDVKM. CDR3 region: CASSPGTGAVYYGYTF. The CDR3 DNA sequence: TGTGCCAGCAGCCCCGGGACAGGGGCGGTTTACTATGGCTACACCTTC.

For the CDR3, the DNA is TGCGCCAGCAGCCGGGACAGGGACCCCAATGAAAAACTGTTTTTT. It is translated as CASSRDRDPNEKLFF. The chain employs TRBV4-1 and TRBJ1-4; 9 bases fit TRBD1. Germline lookup yields CDR1 MGHRA and CDR2 YSYEKL. J gave up 5 bases and V 4 bases, and 5 bases lay outside the gene matches. The CDR3 is 15 amino acids.

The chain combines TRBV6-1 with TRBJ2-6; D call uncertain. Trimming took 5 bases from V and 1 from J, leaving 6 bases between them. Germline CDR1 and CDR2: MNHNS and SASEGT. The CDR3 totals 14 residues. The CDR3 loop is CASSLESGANVLTF. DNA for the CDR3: TGTGCCAGCAGTCTAGAGTCTGGGGCCAACGTCCTGACTTTC.

The DNA for the CDR3 is TGCAGCGTTGGCGGGACAGGGGGCGGGGAGACCCAGTACTTC. Amino acids: CSVGGTGGGETQYF. J is TRBJ2-5 and V is TRBV29-1, with 12 bases fitting TRBD1. V was clipped by 4 bases and J by 5 bases; unmatched bases: 5. Germline V lookup: CDR1 SQVTM, CDR2 ANQGSEA. The CDR3 length is 14 residues. The full variable domain, its missing parts supplied by reference TRBV29-1 and TRBJ2-5, is SAVISQKPSRDICQRGTSLTIQCQVDSQVTMMFWYRQQPGQSLTLIATANQGSEATYESGFVIDKFPISRPNLTFSTLTVSNMSPEDSSIYLCSVGGTGGGETQYFGPGTRLLVL.

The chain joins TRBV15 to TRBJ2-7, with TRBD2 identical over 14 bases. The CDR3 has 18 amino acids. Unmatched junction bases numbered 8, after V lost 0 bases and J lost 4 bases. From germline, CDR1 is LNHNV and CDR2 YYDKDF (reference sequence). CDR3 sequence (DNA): TGTGCCACCAGCAGAGACCCGGGACTAGCGGGAGTGTTTTACGAGCAGTACTTC. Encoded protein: CATSRDPGLAGVFYEQYF.

The CDR3 region has the DNA TGTGCCAGCAGCGTAGGTCAGGGGGCCTACGAGCAGTACTTC. It encodes CASSVGQGAYEQYF. The chain uses TRBV9 and TRBJ2-7, with 7 nucleotides matching TRBD1. J lost 2 bases, V lost 0 bases, and 2 bases had no gene match. CDR1 and CDR2 (germline): SGDLS, YYNGEE. This CDR3 has 14 amino acids. The entire variable domain, with the rest obtained from reference TRBV9 and TRBJ2-7, is as follows: DSGVTQTPKHLITATGQRVTLRCSPRSGDLSVYWYQQSLDQGLQFLIQYYNGEERAKGNILERFSAQQFPDLHSELNLSSLELGDSALYFCASSVGQGAYEQYFGPGTRLTVT.

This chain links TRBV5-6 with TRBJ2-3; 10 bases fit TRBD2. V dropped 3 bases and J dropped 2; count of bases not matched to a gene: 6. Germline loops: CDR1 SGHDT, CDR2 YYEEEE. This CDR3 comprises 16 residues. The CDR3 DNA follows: TGTGCCAGCAGCTATCGAGCGGGGGGGCTCACAGATACGCAGTATTTT. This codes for CASSYRAGGLTDTQYF.

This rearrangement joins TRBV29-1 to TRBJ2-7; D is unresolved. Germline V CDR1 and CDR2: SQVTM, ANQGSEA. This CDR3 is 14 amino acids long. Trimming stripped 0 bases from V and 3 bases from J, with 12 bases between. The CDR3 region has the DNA TGCAGCGTTGAAGAGGGTTCAGGTCTCTACGAGCAGTACTTC. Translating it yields CSVEEGSGLYEQYF.

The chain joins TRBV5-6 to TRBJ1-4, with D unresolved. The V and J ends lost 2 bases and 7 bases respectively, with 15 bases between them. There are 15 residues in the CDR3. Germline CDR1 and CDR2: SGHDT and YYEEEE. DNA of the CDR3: TGTGCCAGCAGCTTCAGACATCCGGGAACTGAAAAACTGTTTTTT. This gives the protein CASSFRHPGTEKLFF.

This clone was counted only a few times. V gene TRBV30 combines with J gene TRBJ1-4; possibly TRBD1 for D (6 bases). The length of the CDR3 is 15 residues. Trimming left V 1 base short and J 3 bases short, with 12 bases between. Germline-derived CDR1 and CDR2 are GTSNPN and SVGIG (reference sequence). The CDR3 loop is CAWSGGTLPNEKLFF. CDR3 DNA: TGTGCCTGGAGTGGGGGGACACTACCTAATGAAAAACTGTTTTTT.

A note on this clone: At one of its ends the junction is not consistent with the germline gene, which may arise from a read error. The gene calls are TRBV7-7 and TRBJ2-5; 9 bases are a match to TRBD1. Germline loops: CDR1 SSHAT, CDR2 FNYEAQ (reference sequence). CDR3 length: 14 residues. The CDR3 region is CASSLDRGQETQYF. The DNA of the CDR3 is TGTGCTAGCAGCCTGGACAGGGGACAAGAGACCCAGTACTTC.

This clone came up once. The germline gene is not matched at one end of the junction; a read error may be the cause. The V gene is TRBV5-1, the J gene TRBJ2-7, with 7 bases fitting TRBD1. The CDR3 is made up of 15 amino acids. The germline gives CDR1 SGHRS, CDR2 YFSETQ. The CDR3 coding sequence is TGCGCCAGCAGCTTGGGGGGACAGCTCACCCTACGATTGGACTTC. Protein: CASSLGGQLTLRLDF.

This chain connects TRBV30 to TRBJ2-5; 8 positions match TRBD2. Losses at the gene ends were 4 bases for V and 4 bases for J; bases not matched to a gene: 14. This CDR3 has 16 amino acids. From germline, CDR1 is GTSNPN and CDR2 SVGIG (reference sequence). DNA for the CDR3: TGTGCCTGGACTCGAGGCACGGGGGGGCCGGGAGAGACCCAGTACTTC. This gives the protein CAWTRGTGGPGETQYF.

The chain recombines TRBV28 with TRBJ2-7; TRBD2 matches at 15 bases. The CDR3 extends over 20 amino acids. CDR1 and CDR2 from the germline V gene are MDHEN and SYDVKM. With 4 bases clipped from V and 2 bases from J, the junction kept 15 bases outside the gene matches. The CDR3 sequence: CASSSRTSGGDYRLPYEQYF. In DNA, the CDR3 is TGTGCCAGCAGTTCCCGGACTAGCGGGGGGGACTATAGGCTTCCCTACGAGCAGTACTTC.

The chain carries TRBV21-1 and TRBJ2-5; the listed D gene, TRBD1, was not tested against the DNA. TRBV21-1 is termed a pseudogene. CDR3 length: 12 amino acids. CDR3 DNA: TGTGCCCGTACAAGTTTCCCAGAGACCCAGTACTTC. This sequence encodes CARTSFPETQYF.

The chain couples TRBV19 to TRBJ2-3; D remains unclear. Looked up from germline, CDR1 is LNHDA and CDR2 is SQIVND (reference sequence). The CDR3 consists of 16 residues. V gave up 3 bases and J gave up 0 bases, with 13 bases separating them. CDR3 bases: TGTGCCAGTAGTATCACACCTCCCCCTAGCACAGATACGCAGTATTTT. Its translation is CASSITPPPSTDTQYF.

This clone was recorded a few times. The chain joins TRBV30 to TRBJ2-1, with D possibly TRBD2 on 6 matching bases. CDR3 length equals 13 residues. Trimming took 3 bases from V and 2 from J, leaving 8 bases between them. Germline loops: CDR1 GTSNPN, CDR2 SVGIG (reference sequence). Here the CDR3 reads CAWSPGAYNEQFF. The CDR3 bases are TGTGCCTGGAGCCCGGGGGCCTACAATGAGCAGTTCTTC. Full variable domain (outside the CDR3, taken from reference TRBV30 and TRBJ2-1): SQTIHQWPATLVQPVGSPLSLECTVEGTSNPNLYWYRQAAGRGLQLLFYSVGIGQISSEVPQNLSASRPQDRQFILSSKKLLLSDSGFYLCAWSPGAYNEQFFGPGTRLTVL.